This T cell receptor beta chain was observed in a study of blood T cell repertoires in COVID-19. This CDR3 spans 13 amino acids. CDR1 MNHEY and CDR2 SVGEGT come from the germline V gene. Trimming took 0 bases from V and 13 from J, leaving 15 bases between them. Generated by immunoSEQ multiplex PCR, the TCRdb table keeps only in-frame clones and is missing some. Of 95,000 to 150,000 clones in the sample, about 83% were seen once. The sample taken for sequencing was peripheral blood. The chain links TRBV6-2 or TRBV6-3 to TRBJ2-5, with TRBD1 as a possible D gene (5 bases). This clonotype was obtained from a man aged 55 to 69 with acute or convalescent COVID-19. CDR3 in amino acids: CASSYSGQDVAYF. CDR3 bases: TGTGCCAGCAGTTACTCGGGGCAGGACGTTGCGTACTTC.